The sequence of this T cell receptor (beta chain) was determined in a study of blood T cell repertoires in COVID-19. Study in general: Spain, Italy and the United States supplied samples that represented acute and convalescent COVID-19.

How the authors handled the data: Reference gene primer amplification yielded estimated nucleated cell counts. Clones were sequenced by immunoSEQ multiplex PCR, and TCRdb holds only the in-frame ones, with some missing. For V, J and clone size, that table is used; D and trimming come from the DNA. Of over 200,000 clones in the sample, about 91% were seen once. This CDR3 has 17 residues. Germline-derived CDR1 and CDR2 are LNHDA and SQIVND (reference sequence). Trimming left V 1 base short and J 0 bases short, with 13 bases between. This clone appeared a single time. The sequence derives from a person between 18 and 30 years old with COVID-19, enrolled during active disease. The genes are TRBV19 and TRBJ2-4, with D possibly matching TRBD1 (5 bases). The sequencing input was peripheral blood. Here the CDR3 reads CASSIGGALVAKNIQYF. For the CDR3, the DNA is TGTGCCAGTAGTATAGGGGGCGCTCTAGTAGCCAAAAACATTCAGTACTTC.